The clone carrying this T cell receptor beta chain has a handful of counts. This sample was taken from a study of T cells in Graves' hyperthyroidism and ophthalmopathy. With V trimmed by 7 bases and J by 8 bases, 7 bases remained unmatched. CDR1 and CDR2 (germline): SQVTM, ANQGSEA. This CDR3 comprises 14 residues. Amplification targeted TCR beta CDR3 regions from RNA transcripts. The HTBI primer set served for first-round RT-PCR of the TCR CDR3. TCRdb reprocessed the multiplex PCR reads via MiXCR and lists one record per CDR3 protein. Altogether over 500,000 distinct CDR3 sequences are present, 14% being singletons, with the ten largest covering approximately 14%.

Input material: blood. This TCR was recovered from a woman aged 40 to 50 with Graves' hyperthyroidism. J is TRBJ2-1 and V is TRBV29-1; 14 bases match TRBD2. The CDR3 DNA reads TGCAGCGCCCGACTAGCGGGAGGGGTCGATGAGCAGTTCTTC. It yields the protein CSARLAGGVDEQFF.